The 29 T cell receptor beta chains presented below share a single source sample, sequenced in a study of T cell repertoires in cytomegalovirus infection. TCRdb passed the reads through MiXCR, listing each CDR3 protein once. The sample lists roughly 860,000 distinct CDR3 sequences; about 31% were seen once. Their specific antigens are unknown. This specimen was cultured CD8+ T cells from PBMCs, taken from culture after CMV antigen stimulation. The receptors derive from a human donor in good health (CMV status not recorded). Some clones in this sample may be carry-over from other donors' samples.

This clonotype was seen ten or more times. One end of the junction varies from germline; a read error may be responsible. The V gene is TRBV12-3 or TRBV12-4, the J gene TRBJ2-2; 7 bases match TRBD2. The CDR3 totals 15 residues. The CDR3 loop reads CASSSSGVYTGELFF. DNA for the CDR3: TGCGCCAGCAGCTCCAGCGGGGTGTACACCGGGGAGCTGTTTTTT.

This clonotype was detected ten times or more. V gene TRBV7-9 combines with J gene TRBJ2-4, with a weak D call TRBD2 (5 bases). The CDR3 extends over 14 amino acids. The V gene lost 5 bases and the J gene lost 8 bases, with 16 bases spanning the gap. Germline V gene data show CDR1 as SEHNR and CDR2 as FQNEAQ (reference sequence). The CDR3 here is CASSLGVWWDIQYF. The CDR3 DNA follows: TGTGCCAGCAGCCTCGGGGTATGGTGGGACATTCAGTACTTC.

The gene calls are TRBV19 and TRBJ1-1, with D possibly TRBD1 on 6 matching bases. The CDR3 contains 15 residues. Germline V CDR1 and CDR2: LNHDA, SQIVND (reference sequence). Trimming took 4 bases from V and 0 from J, leaving 12 bases between them. The CDR3 sequence is CASSTRQVMNTEAFF. CDR3 in DNA: TGTGCCAGTAGTACCCGACAGGTGATGAACACTGAAGCTTTCTTT.

Note on this clonotype: A much larger clone sits a single nucleotide away, making a read error possible. J is TRBJ2-3 and V is TRBV7-6; the D is unclear. Trimming stripped 1 base from V and 3 bases from J, with 11 bases between. Germline V gene lookup returns CDR1 SGHVS and CDR2 FNYEAQ. CDR3 size: 15 residues. CDR3 in amino acids: CASSLGELATDTQYF. In DNA form, the CDR3 reads TGTGCCAGCAGCTTAGGCGAGCTGGCAACAGATACGCAGTATTTT. Full variable domain (remainder filled in from reference TRBV7-6 and TRBJ2-3): GAGVSQSPRYKVTKRGQDVALRCDPISGHVSLYWYRQALGQGPEFLTYFNYEAQQDKSGLPNDRFSAERPEGSISTLTIQRTEQRDSAMYRCASSLGELATDTQYFGPGTRLTVL.

This clonotype has just a few counts. V is TRBV5-8 and J is TRBJ2-7, with TRBD1 identical over 8 bases. The CDR3 length is 15 residues. V gave up 6 bases and J gave up 2 bases; unmatched junction bases: 10. The V gene's germline CDR1 is SGHTS and CDR2 YDEGEE. The CDR3: CASITFTGGTYEQYF. CDR3 DNA sequence: TGTGCCAGCATCACTTTTACAGGGGGAACCTACGAGCAGTACTTC.

The rearrangement uses TRBV6-2 or TRBV6-3 and TRBJ1-2, with D perhaps matching TRBD1 (6 bases). CDR1 is MNHEY, CDR2 SVGEGT, per germline. Deletions cut 4 bases from V and 1 base from J, with 13 bases between. The CDR3 covers 15 residues. The CDR3 protein is CASSSMDRINYGYTF. The CDR3 coding sequence is TGTGCCAGCAGTTCCATGGACAGAATTAACTATGGCTACACCTTC.

This clonotype was recorded a few times. The chain carries TRBV6-5 and TRBJ2-5; D gene ambiguous. From germline, CDR1 is MNHEY and CDR2 SVGAGI. Trimming cost V 0 bases and J 1 base, with 9 bases left between them. The CDR3 covers 15 residues. In nucleotides, the CDR3 is TGTGCCAGCAGTTACTCGGCGGCAGCCCAAGAGACCCAGTACTTC. Translated: CASSYSAAAQETQYF.

This rearrangement joins TRBV5-5 to TRBJ1-3, with a tentative D call TRBD1 (5 bases). The CDR3 has 15 amino acids. Trimming left V 0 bases short and J 0 bases short, with 7 bases between. Germline lookup yields CDR1 SGHKS and CDR2 YYEKEE (reference sequence). The CDR3, as DNA: TGTGCCAGCAGCTTGGTAGGGGTCTCTGGAAACACCATATATTTT. It specifies CASSLVGVSGNTIYF.

The chain uses TRBV4-1 and TRBJ1-5; TRBD1 matches at 10 bases. Germline V gene lookup returns CDR1 MGHRA and CDR2 YSYEKL. The CDR3 is 15 amino acids. J was trimmed by 6 bases and V by 5 bases; bases with no gene match: 7. CDR3 bases: TGCGCCAGCAGCAGTGACAGGGGGCTGGCTCAGCCCCAGCATTTT. Its protein product is CASSSDRGLAQPQHF.

This clonotype has a handful of counts. V and J are TRBV29-1 and TRBJ2-7; D remains ambiguous. The length of the CDR3 is 11 residues. Trimming stripped 4 bases from V and 7 bases from J, with 11 bases between. Germline V gene lookup returns CDR1 SQVTM and CDR2 ANQGSEA. The CDR3 loop is CSVAQTLEQYF. CDR3 bases: TGCAGCGTTGCACAGACCTTGGAGCAGTACTTC.

V and J are TRBV9 and TRBJ1-1, with 7 bases that match TRBD1. Germline CDR1 SGDLS, CDR2 YYNGEE. The CDR3 consists of 15 residues. V lost 0 bases and J lost 1; bases outside the gene matches: 3. Here the CDR3 DNA reads TGTGCCAGCAGCGTAGCCGGGACAGCGAACACTGAAGCTTTCTTT. It codes for CASSVAGTANTEAFF.

This chain uses TRBV15 with TRBJ1-2; 11 nucleotides line up with TRBD1. V was clipped by 0 bases and J by 8 bases; unmatched bases: 8. Per germline, CDR1 LNHNV and CDR2 YYDKDF (reference sequence). The CDR3 spans 16 residues. The CDR3 sequence: CATSRDWTGGAKGYTF. The CDR3, as DNA: TGTGCCACCAGCAGAGATTGGACAGGGGGCGCGAAGGGCTACACCTTC.

About this clonotype: This may be a read error: a much more frequent sequence differs by one nucleotide. In nucleotides, the CDR3 is TGTGCCAGCAGCTTAGTATCCCGGGGCACTGAAGCTTTCTTT. Protein: CASSLVSRGTEAFF. This sequence joins TRBV7-8 and TRBJ1-1; D unclear. CDR1 is SGHVS, CDR2 FQNEAQ, per germline. The germline V and J ends were trimmed by 1 base and 4 bases, with 10 bases remaining between them. This CDR3 comprises 14 residues.

This clonotype was counted ten times or more. The V call is TRBV24-1, the J call TRBJ2-3; D gene ambiguous. CDR1 and CDR2 (germline): KGHDR, SFDVKD. CDR3 length: 13 residues. Trimming removed 9 bases at V and 2 bases at J, with 11 bases between. This CDR3 reads CATELTNTDTQYF. The CDR3 nucleotides are TGTGCCACCGAATTGACGAACACAGATACGCAGTATTTT.

The V and J genes are TRBV7-8 and TRBJ1-4, with D hard to call. CDR1 and CDR2 from the germline V gene are SGHVS and FQNEAQ. V lost 2 bases and J 2 bases, leaving 15 bases between the germline ends. This CDR3 is 17 amino acids long. CDR3 sequence reads: CASSLRALEDTNEKLFF. The CDR3 nucleotides are TGTGCCAGCAGCTTACGCGCTTTAGAGGATACTAATGAAAAACTGTTTTTT.

The chain joins TRBV20-1 to TRBJ2-1; D unresolved. Trimming removed 0 bases at V and 4 bases at J, with 7 bases between. From germline, CDR1 is DFQATT and CDR2 SNEGSKA (reference sequence). This CDR3 spans 13 amino acids. CDR3 sequence (DNA): TGCAGTGCTAGAGACCATCTTTACAATGAGCAGTTCTTC. Amino acid sequence: CSARDHLYNEQFF.

V gene TRBV12-3 or TRBV12-4 combines with J gene TRBJ1-3; 7 bases match TRBD1. V shed 3 bases and J 0 bases; nucleotides not matched to a gene: 5. The CDR3 runs 16 residues. This chain's CDR3 is CASSFKGAISGNTIYF. CDR3 DNA sequence: TGTGCCAGCAGTTTCAAGGGGGCGATCTCTGGAAACACCATATATTTT.

The chain is built from TRBV10-3 and TRBJ2-7; 8 bases match TRBD1. V trimming: 4 bases; J trimming: 5 bases; junction bases outside the gene matches: 10. This CDR3 comprises 15 residues. Germline assignment: CDR1 ENHRY and CDR2 SYGVKD. The CDR3 DNA follows: TGTGCCATCAGTGTTAGGTACAGGGGGAAGGACGAGCAGTACTTC. Encoded protein: CAISVRYRGKDEQYF.

Note on this clonotype: Since a much larger clone is just one base distant, this may be a read error. The chain combines TRBV6-8 with TRBJ2-2; the match to TRBD1 covers 7 bases. Germline values: CDR1 MNHGY, CDR2 SAAAGT. The CDR3 length is 17 residues. This CDR3 reads CAGSYSTGRPNTGELFF. In nucleotides, the CDR3 is TGTGCCGGCAGTTACTCGACAGGGCGACCGAACACCGGGGAGCTGTTTTTT.

This clonotype was picked up a small number of times. In DNA form, the CDR3 reads TGTGCCAGCAGTTTAAGAGGGACTAACTACGAGCAGTACGTC. This codes for CASSLRGTNYEQYV. The J gene is TRBJ2-7, the V gene TRBV27; 7 bases agree with TRBD2. CDR1 MNHEY and CDR2 SMNVEV come from the germline V gene (reference sequence). CDR3 length: 14 residues. With 2 bases clipped from V and 3 bases from J, the junction kept 4 bases outside the gene matches.

This clonotype has just a few counts. The gene calls are TRBV19 and TRBJ1-6; 7 nucleotides agree with TRBD1. V lost 5 bases to trimming and J lost 7 bases; unmatched junction nucleotides: 8. This CDR3 region has 15 residues. CDR1 is LNHDA and CDR2 is SQIVND in the germline V gene (reference sequence). In DNA form, the CDR3 reads TGTGCCAGTAGTTTCGACAGGGATGGAAATTCACCCCTCCACTTT. It translates to CASSFDRDGNSPLHF.

This clonotype was seen more than once but under ten times. The J gene is TRBJ1-2, the V gene TRBV7-8; a weak D match, TRBD1 (5 bases). CDR1 and CDR2 (germline): SGHVS, FQNEAQ. V was trimmed by 0 bases and J by 8 bases, leaving 13 bases between them. The CDR3 covers 14 residues. For the CDR3, the DNA is TGTGCCAGCAGCTTAGCGATGAGAGGGGAGGGCTACACCTTC. It is translated as CASSLAMRGEGYTF.

This clonotype was seen a few times. This chain joins TRBV7-9 and TRBJ2-3; 9 bases align to TRBD1. CDR1 and CDR2 from the germline V gene are SEHNR and FQNEAQ (reference sequence). Trimming cost V 5 bases and J 4 bases; bases outside gene matches: 10. The length of the CDR3 is 16 residues. The CDR3 DNA is TGTGCCAGCAGCGAAAGGGGGGGACAGGGACCAGATACGCAGTATTTT. Its protein product is CASSERGGQGPDTQYF.

This CDR3 is CSARPTGNSGANVLTF. CDR3 in DNA: TGCAGTGCTAGGCCGACAGGGAACTCTGGGGCCAACGTCCTGACTTTC. The chain couples TRBV20-1 to TRBJ2-6, with TRBD1 matching over 7 bases. The germline gives CDR1 DFQATT, CDR2 SNEGSKA (reference sequence). V was pared by 3 bases and J by 0 bases, with 5 bases of the junction left unmatched. The CDR3 spans 16 residues.

This clonotype was found a few times. DNA of the CDR3: TGTGCCAGCAGCCCCCCTGCGGGTTCGAACACTGAAGCTTTCTTT. It specifies CASSPPAGSNTEAFF. The rearrangement joins TRBV7-9 to TRBJ1-1; D is undetermined. Germline CDR1 SEHNR, CDR2 FQNEAQ (reference sequence). V was clipped by 5 bases and J by 1 base, with 14 bases between them. CDR3 length: 15 residues.

This clonotype was seen many times. The chain has TRBV11-3 and TRBJ1-1, with 9 bases lining up with TRBD1. CDR3 size: 14 residues. Trimming at V came to 4 bases and at J to 5 bases, leaving 5 bases not matched to a gene. Per the germline V gene, CDR1 is SGHNT and CDR2 is YENEEA. The CDR3 nucleotides read TGTGCCAGCAGCTCCGGGACAGGGAGGACTGAAGCTTTCTTT. It codes for CASSSGTGRTEAFF.

The chain joins TRBV4-3 to TRBJ1-2; D gene ambiguous. The germline gives CDR1 LGHNA, CDR2 YSLEER. This CDR3 is 16 amino acids long. V was clipped by 0 bases and J by 1 base, with 12 bases between them. This CDR3 is CASSQDRTAVNYGYTF. CDR3 nucleotides: TGCGCCAGCAGCCAAGATCGTACAGCCGTTAACTATGGCTACACCTTC.

As for this clonotype: At one boundary the junction diverges from the germline segment, which might be a read error. The chain uses TRBV7-2 and TRBJ2-1, with D unresolved. The CDR3 is made up of 14 amino acids. Germline V gene lookup returns CDR1 SGHTA and CDR2 FQGNSA. The CDR3 DNA follows: TGTGCCAGCAGCTTAGACAGCCTTTACAATGTGCAGTTCTTC. Translating gives CASSLDSLYNVQFF.

CDR3 DNA sequence: TGTGCCAGCACCTCTCGGGAGGAAACCTATGAGCAGTTCTTC. This codes for CASTSREETYEQFF. This chain links TRBV11-2 with TRBJ2-1, with 7 bases aligning to TRBD2. The CDR3 totals 14 residues. V dropped 7 bases and J dropped 8; count of bases not matched to a gene: 11. From germline, CDR1 is SGHAT and CDR2 FQNNGV.